This T cell receptor (beta chain) stems from a study of blood T cells in healthy people across ages. V shed 0 bases and J shed 15 bases, with 18 bases lying between them. CDR3 length: 14 amino acids. Germline V gene sequence: CDR1 MNHNY, CDR2 SVGAGI (reference sequence). Samples each yielded at least 5 micrograms of total RNA. A sample-barcoded 5' primer and a J-beta primer mix were used in a second PCR of roughly 6 to 11 cycles. Every single cDNA molecule received a tag from a template-switch adaptor with 12 random nucleotides. TCRdb reanalysed the 5' RACE reads using MiXCR and keeps one entry per CDR3 protein. The table shows about 730,000 distinct CDR3 sequences, with roughly 45% occurring only once.

The clonotype comes from a woman aged 60-75 years in good health. Sequenced material: blood. This chain connects TRBV6-6 to TRBJ2-1; the D gene could be TRBD1 or TRBD2 (6 bases each). CDR3 in amino acids: CASSYSPEGGRSFF. The CDR3 region has the DNA TGTGCCAGCAGTTACTCCCCTGAGGGGGGACGTTCGTTCTTC.